These T cell receptor beta chains were read from a single sample in a study of T cells in Graves' hyperthyroidism and ophthalmopathy. Each CDR3 protein is one row after TCRdb ran MiXCR on the multiplex PCR reads. This sample carries approximately 590,000 distinct CDR3 sequences, approximately 15% of them seen once, and the ten largest clones take approximately 7%. Specimen: blood. Receptors were obtained from a woman in her twenties or thirties with Graves' hyperthyroidism. CDR3s include the opening cysteine and the closing phenylalanine or tryptophan. Clone sizes are given selectively: once, few, many, or a class where the clone is expanded.

>many|TRBV7-3
CASSATGTGSGELFF
>-|TRBV29-1
CSVEAVNYGYTF
>-|TRBV9
CASSVTGESYNEQFF
>-|TRBV6-6
CASSYRGTSADTQYF
>many|TRBV7-2
CASSSTSGRFYNEQFF
>-|TRBV29-1
CSVDRWEGSGGNEQFF
>few|TRBV12-5
CASGLGGAYNEQFF
>many|TRBV2
CASSLTTGDYEQYF
>-|TRBV9
CASSVSGVVVSYNEQFF
>-|TRBV27
CASRLMTGGELFF
>many|TRBV11-2
CASSLDQNIQYF
>-|TRBV12-3/TRBV12-4
CASRNRMSSYNEQFF
>many|TRBV5-1
CASSLATSTASTDTQYF
>-|TRBV7-9
CASSILQGPQETQYF
>many|TRBV28
CASSFSGQGRGEQYF
>-|TRBV29-1
CSVGPTGPLYGYTF